Listed below are T cell receptor beta chains from one sample, sequenced in a study of early T cells in non-severe SARS-CoV-2 infection. TCRdb re-called the 5' RACE reads with MiXCR, one entry per CDR3 protein. This table has around 93,000 distinct CDR3 sequences, less than 15% appearing once. Sequenced material: whole blood, taken at baseline. Every receptor here comes from an adult who was a healthcare worker with PCR-confirmed SARS-CoV-2 infection or an uninfected control (not recorded which). The CDR3 runs from the conserved cysteine through the conserved F or W. The order of the fields is D gene, V gene, J gene, clone size, CDR3 protein, CDR3 DNA. D genes are given only for firm matches. The size entry is marked missing in some rows and otherwise reads once, few, many or a size class.

d_call: .
v_call: TRBV14
j_call: TRBJ2-2
clone_size: .
cdr3_aa: CASSQDLLGNTGELFF
cdr3_nt: TGTGCCAGCAGCCAAGATCTTCTGGGGAACACCGGGGAGCTGTTTTTT

d_call: .
v_call: TRBV20-1
j_call: TRBJ1-4
clone_size: .
cdr3_aa: CSARVGAGSYEKLFF
cdr3_nt: TGCAGTGCTAGAGTCGGGGCGGGGTCGTACGAAAAACTGTTTTTT

d_call: .
v_call: TRBV7-9
j_call: TRBJ2-3
clone_size: few
cdr3_aa: CASSLATALVDTQYF
cdr3_nt: TGTGCCAGCAGCTTAGCTACGGCACTAGTAGATACGCAGTATTTT

d_call: .
v_call: TRBV7-8
j_call: TRBJ1-1
clone_size: many
cdr3_aa: CASSLRGMINTEAFF
cdr3_nt: TGTGCCAGCAGCTTAAGGGGGATGATTAACACTGAAGCTTTCTTT

d_call: TRBD2
v_call: TRBV10-3
j_call: TRBJ2-1
clone_size: many
cdr3_aa: CAISESPYTSGGDNEQFF
cdr3_nt: TGTGCCATCAGTGAGTCCCCTTACACTAGCGGGGGGGACAATGAGCAGTTCTTC

d_call: .
v_call: TRBV27
j_call: TRBJ2-3
clone_size: .
cdr3_aa: CASSPRWYPGDTDTQYF
cdr3_nt: TGTGCCAGCAGCCCCAGGTGGTACCCGGGTGACACAGATACGCAGTATTTT

d_call: .
v_call: TRBV20-1
j_call: TRBJ2-3
clone_size: many
cdr3_aa: CSAGGRADTQYF
cdr3_nt: TGCAGTGCTGGGGGGCGGGCAGATACGCAGTATTTT

d_call: .
v_call: TRBV18
j_call: TRBJ1-1
clone_size: .
cdr3_aa: CASSPGIEAFF
cdr3_nt: TGTGCCAGCTCACCTGGGATTGAAGCTTTCTTT

d_call: .
v_call: TRBV6-5
j_call: TRBJ2-7
clone_size: .
cdr3_aa: CASRKQVGEQYF
cdr3_nt: TGTGCCAGCAGAAAACAGGTCGGCGAGCAGTACTTC

d_call: .
v_call: TRBV27
j_call: TRBJ2-6
clone_size: many
cdr3_aa: CASTHRVFSSGANVLTF
cdr3_nt: TGTGCCAGCACTCACAGGGTTTTCTCCTCTGGGGCCAACGTCCTGACTTTC

d_call: .
v_call: TRBV10-3
j_call: TRBJ2-1
clone_size: .
cdr3_aa: CAISESDMGLERGNEQFF
cdr3_nt: TGTGCCATCAGTGAGTCGGACATGGGACTTGAGAGGGGGAATGAGCAGTTCTTC